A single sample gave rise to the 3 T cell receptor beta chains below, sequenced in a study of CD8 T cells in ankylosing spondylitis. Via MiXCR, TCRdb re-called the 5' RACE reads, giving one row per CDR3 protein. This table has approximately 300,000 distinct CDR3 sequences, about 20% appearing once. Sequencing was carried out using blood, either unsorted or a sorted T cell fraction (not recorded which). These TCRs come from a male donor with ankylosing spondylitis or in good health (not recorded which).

CDR3 nucleotides: TGTGCCAGCAGACCGGGACAGGGCCTTTACAATGAGCAGTTCTTC. It codes for CASRPGQGLYNEQFF. This chain connects TRBV12-3 or TRBV12-4 to TRBJ2-1; 9 bases align to TRBD1. After removal of 6 bases from V and 4 bases from J, the junction contained 7 bases not matched to a gene. This CDR3 has 15 residues.

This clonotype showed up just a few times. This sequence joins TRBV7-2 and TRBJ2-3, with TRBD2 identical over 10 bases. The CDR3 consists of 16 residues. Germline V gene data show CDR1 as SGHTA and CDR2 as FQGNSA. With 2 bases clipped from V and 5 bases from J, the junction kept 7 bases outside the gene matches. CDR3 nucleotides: TGTGCCAGCAGCTTATCAGCGGGAGGGCCCGAAGATACGCAGTATTTT. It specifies CASSLSAGGPEDTQYF.

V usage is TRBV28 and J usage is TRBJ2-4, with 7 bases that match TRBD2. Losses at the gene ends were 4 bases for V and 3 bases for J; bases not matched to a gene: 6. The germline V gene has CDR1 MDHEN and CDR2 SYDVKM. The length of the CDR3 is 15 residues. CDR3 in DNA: TGTGCCAGCAGTTGGGAGGGTTGGGACAAAAACATTCAGTACTTC. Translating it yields CASSWEGWDKNIQYF.